Shown below are 3 T cell receptor beta chains from a single sample sequenced in a study of CD8 T cells in ankylosing spondylitis. These receptors' antigens are unknown. Regarding the study as a whole: There was a TCR beta motif, made of eight highly homologous variants, that appeared characteristic of ankylosing spondylitis blood.

From the 5' RACE reads, TCRdb called clonotypes with MiXCR, one entry per CDR3 protein. The sample has 450,000 to 550,000 distinct CDR3 sequences, about 5.4% seen once. The sequencing input was blood, either unsorted or a sorted T cell fraction (not recorded which). Receptors originate from a male donor with ankylosing spondylitis.

In its sample, this clonotype was seen many times. The chain joins TRBV27 to TRBJ2-7, with 7 bases identical to TRBD1. V dropped 2 bases and J dropped 2; count of bases not matched to a gene: 3. Germline CDR1 and CDR2: MNHEY and SMNVEV (reference sequence). The CDR3 is 14 residues long. CDR3 loop: CASSLLGQPYEQYF. CDR3 bases: TGTGCCAGCAGTTTACTGGGACAGCCCTACGAGCAGTACTTC.

This clonotype was detected ten times or more. J is TRBJ1-1 and V is TRBV28, with D tentatively TRBD1 (6 bases). V was cut by 2 bases and J by 0 bases, with 16 bases left in between. There are 17 residues in the CDR3. CDR1 MDHEN and CDR2 SYDVKM come from the germline V gene. The CDR3 DNA is TGTGCCAGCAGTTTACGTGGACAGTTTCGTATGAACACTGAAGCTTTCTTT. Translated, it gives CASSLRGQFRMNTEAFF.

This clonotype was seen at least ten times. V usage is TRBV20-1 and J usage is TRBJ2-5, with 8 bases that match TRBD2. Looked up from germline, CDR1 is DFQATT and CDR2 is SNEGSKA (reference sequence). CDR3 length equals 14 residues. After removal of 6 bases from V and 3 bases from J, the junction contained 9 bases not matched to a gene. The CDR3 here is CSASPGTSEETQYF. In DNA form, the CDR3 reads TGCAGTGCCAGTCCCGGGACTAGTGAAGAGACCCAGTACTTC.